This entry lists 3 T cell receptor beta chains sequenced from one sample in a study of monozygotic twins with inflammatory bowel disease. TCRdb re-called the 5' RACE reads; one entry per CDR3 protein, DNA not given. Its clone listing holds around 150,000 distinct CDR3 sequences. The sequencing sample was made of blood. The receptor set was obtained from a human donor with ulcerative colitis or Crohn's disease, or a healthy co-twin of an affected twin (not recorded which).

The chain has TRBV5-4 and TRBJ2-3; there is no DNA to check the TCRdb D call of TRBD2. The germline gives CDR1 SGHNT, CDR2 YYREEE (reference sequence). CDR3 length equals 17 residues. The CDR3 region is CASSPNSGAGGADTQYF.

V gene TRBV19 combines with J gene TRBJ2-4; TCRdb gives TRBD1 as the D gene, but with no DNA this cannot be confirmed. The CDR3 is 16 residues long. From germline, CDR1 is LNHDA and CDR2 SQIVND (reference sequence). This CDR3 is CASSIVFDRNKNIQYF. The entire variable domain, with the rest obtained from reference TRBV19 and TRBJ2-4, is as follows: DGGITQSPKYLFRKEGQNVTLSCEQNLNHDAMYWYRQDPGQGLRLIYYSQIVNDFQKGDIAEGYSVSREKKESFPLTVTSAQKNPTAFYLCASSIVFDRNKNIQYFGAGTRLSVL.

The rearrangement uses TRBV4-1 and TRBJ1-1; the TRBD1 assignment by TCRdb is unverifiable without DNA. This CDR3 region has 18 residues. The V gene's germline CDR1 is MGHRA and CDR2 YSYEKL. The CDR3 loop reads CASSQDSGTGLSNTEAFF.